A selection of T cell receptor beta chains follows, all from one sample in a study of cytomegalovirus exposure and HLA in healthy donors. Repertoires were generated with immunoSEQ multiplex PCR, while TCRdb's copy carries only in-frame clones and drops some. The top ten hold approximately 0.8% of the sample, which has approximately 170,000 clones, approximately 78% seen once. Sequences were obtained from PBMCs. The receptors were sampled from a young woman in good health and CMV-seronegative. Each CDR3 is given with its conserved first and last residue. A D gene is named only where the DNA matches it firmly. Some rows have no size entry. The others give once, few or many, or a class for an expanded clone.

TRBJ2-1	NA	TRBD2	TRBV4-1	CASSQPSGRGNEQFF	TGCGCCAGCAGCCAACCTAGCGGGAGGGGGAATGAGCAGTTCTTC
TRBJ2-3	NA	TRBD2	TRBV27	CASSGGTSGSRTDTQYF	TGTGCCAGCAGCGGAGGGACTAGCGGGAGCAGGACAGATACGCAGTATTTT
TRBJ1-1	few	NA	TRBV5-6	CASSLEGGVRTEAFF	TGTGCCAGCAGCTTGGAGGGGGGGGTGAGGACTGAAGCTTTCTTT
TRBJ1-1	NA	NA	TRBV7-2	CASTIGGVSEAFF	TGTGCCAGCACCATAGGGGGGGTAAGCGAAGCTTTCTTT
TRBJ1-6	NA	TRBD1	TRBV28	CASSLVDRAYNSPLHF	TGTGCCAGCAGTTTAGTGGACAGGGCCTATAATTCACCCCTCCACTTT
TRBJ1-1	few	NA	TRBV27	CASRRNTEAFF	TGTGCCAGCAGGAGGAACACTGAAGCTTTCTTT
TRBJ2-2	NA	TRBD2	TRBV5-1	CASSEGTSRRQNTGELFF	TGCGCCAGCAGCGAGGGGACTAGCCGACGACAGAACACCGGGGAGCTGTTTTTT
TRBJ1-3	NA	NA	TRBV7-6	CASSSVGDSGNTIYF	TGTGCCAGCAGCTCAGTAGGGGACTCTGGAAACACCATATATTTT
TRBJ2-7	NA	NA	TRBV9	CASSGRDTHLYEQYF	TGTGCCAGCAGCGGCCGGGACACTCACCTTTACGAGCAGTACTTC
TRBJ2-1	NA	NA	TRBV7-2	CASSPNLLASNEQFF	TGTGCCAGCAGTCCCAACCTCCTAGCTAGCAATGAGCAGTTCTTC
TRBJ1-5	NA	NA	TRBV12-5	CAGEGGDQPQHF	TGTGCCGGGGAGGGGGGAGATCAGCCCCAGCATTTT
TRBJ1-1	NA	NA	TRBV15	CATSITQNTEAFF	TGTGCCACCAGCATAACACAGAACACTGAAGCTTTCTTT
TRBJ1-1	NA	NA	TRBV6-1	CASEAHPGNTEAFF	TGTGCCAGCGAGGCCCACCCGGGGAACACTGAAGCTTTCTTT
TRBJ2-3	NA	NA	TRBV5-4	CASAVGDTQYF	TGTGCCAGCGCGGTTGGGGATACGCAGTATTTT
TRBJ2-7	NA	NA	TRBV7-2	CASSDGLGGKDEQYF	TGTGCCAGCAGCGACGGACTAGGGGGAAAGGACGAGCAGTACTTC
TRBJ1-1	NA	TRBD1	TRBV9	CASSVTGSNTEAFF	TGTGCCAGCAGCGTGACAGGGTCGAACACTGAAGCTTTCTTT
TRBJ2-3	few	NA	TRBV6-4	CASSASTGGTDTQYF	TGTGCCAGCAGTGCCTCGACGGGGGGCACAGATACGCAGTATTTT
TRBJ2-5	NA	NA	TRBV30	CAWSVPTLETQYF	TGTGCCTGGAGTGTACCTACCCTAGAGACCCAGTACTTC
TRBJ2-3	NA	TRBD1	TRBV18	CASSRTGTDTQYF	TGTGCCAGCTCCCGGACAGGGACAGATACGCAGTATTTT
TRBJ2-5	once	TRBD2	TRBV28	CASSPTAGTSRVGQETQYF	TGTGCCAGCAGTCCCACAGCCGGGACTAGCAGGGTCGGGCAAGAGACCCAGTACTTC
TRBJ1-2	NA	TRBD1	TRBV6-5	CASSYKWVGTVGYTF	TGTGCCAGCAGTTATAAGTGGGTCGGGACAGTGGGCTACACCTTC
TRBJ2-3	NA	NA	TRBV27	CASSLDVARPDTQYF	TGTGCCAGCAGTTTAGATGTAGCACGCCCAGATACGCAGTATTTT
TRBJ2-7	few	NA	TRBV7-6	CASSNSGPEQYF	TGTGCCAGCAGCAACAGCGGACCCGAGCAGTACTTC
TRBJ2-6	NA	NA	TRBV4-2	CASSQAPTGGAGANVLTF	TGTGCCAGCAGCCAGGCTCCTACAGGGGGGGCTGGGGCCAACGTCCTGACTTTC
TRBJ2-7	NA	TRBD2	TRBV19	CAREGGERERRYEQYF	TGTGCCAGGGAGGGGGGCGAGCGGGAGCGAAGGTACGAGCAGTACTTC
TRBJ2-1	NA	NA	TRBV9	CASSGGGNSYNEQFF	TGTGCCAGCAGCGGCGGAGGGAACTCCTACAATGAGCAGTTCTTC
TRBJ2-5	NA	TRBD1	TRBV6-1	CASRTGTGGQETQYF	TGTGCCAGCAGGACCGGGACAGGGGGCCAAGAGACCCAGTACTTC
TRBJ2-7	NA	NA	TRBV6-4	CAGDLDSQNYEQYF	TGTGCCGGCGACTTGGACAGTCAGAATTACGAGCAGTACTTC
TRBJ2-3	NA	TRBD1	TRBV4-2	CASSQGRQGASGLRQYF	TGTGCCAGCAGCCAAGGAAGACAGGGGGCCTCCGGTTTGAGGCAGTATTTT
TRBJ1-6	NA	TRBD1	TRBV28	CASSFPRGAYSPLHF	TGTGCCAGCAGTTTCCCCAGGGGGGCCTATTCACCCCTCCACTTT
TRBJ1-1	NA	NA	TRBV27	CASSLLGGYTEAFF	TGTGCCAGCAGTTTATTGGGGGGGTACACTGAAGCTTTCTTT
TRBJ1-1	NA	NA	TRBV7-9	CASSDRQPGNTEAFF	TGTGCCAGCAGCGATCGACAGCCCGGTAACACTGAAGCTTTCTTT
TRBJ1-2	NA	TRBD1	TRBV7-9	CASGSGTDHGYTF	TGTGCCAGCGGATCCGGGACAGACCATGGCTACACCTTC
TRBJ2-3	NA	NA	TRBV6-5	CASRLTSLARDTQYF	TGTGCCAGCAGACTGACTAGTCTTGCCAGAGATACGCAGTATTTT
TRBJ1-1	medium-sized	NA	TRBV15	CATSRSSGVGSANTEAFF	TGTGCCACCAGCAGATCCTCAGGGGTAGGGAGTGCCAACACTGAAGCTTTCTTT
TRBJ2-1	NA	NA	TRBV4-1	CASSQFILRQAINEQFF	TGCGCCAGCAGCCAATTTATCCTAAGACAGGCTATCAATGAGCAGTTCTTC
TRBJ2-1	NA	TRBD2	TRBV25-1	CASRVGGVGEQFF	TGTGCCAGCCGCGTTGGGGGGGTGGGTGAGCAGTTCTTC
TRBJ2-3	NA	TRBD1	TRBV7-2	CASSLAGTGVTDTQYF	TGTGCCAGCAGCTTAGCTGGGACAGGGGTCACAGATACGCAGTATTTT
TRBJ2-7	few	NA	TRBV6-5	CASSSLGQLREQYF	TGTGCCAGCAGTTCCCTCGGTCAGCTGAGGGAGCAGTACTTC
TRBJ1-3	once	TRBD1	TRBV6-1	CASRDRGRSGNTIYF	TGTGCCAGCAGAGACAGGGGGCGTAGTGGAAACACCATATATTTT
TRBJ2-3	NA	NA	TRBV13	CASSFRDFSTDTQYF	TGTGCCAGCAGCTTCCGGGACTTTTCAACAGATACGCAGTATTTT
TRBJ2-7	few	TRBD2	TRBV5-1	CASSFRSGSSGEQYF	TGCGCCAGCAGCTTTAGGAGCGGGAGTTCGGGAGAGCAGTACTTC
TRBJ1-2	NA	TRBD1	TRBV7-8	CASSLVAGGSGYTF	TGTGCCAGCAGCTTAGTGGCAGGGGGGAGCGGCTACACCTTC
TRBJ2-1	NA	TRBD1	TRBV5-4	CASSLRQGVHQFF	TGTGCCAGCAGCCTTCGACAGGGAGTTCACCAGTTCTTC
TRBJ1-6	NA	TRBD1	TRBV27	CASSLWDSYNSPLHF	TGTGCCAGCAGTTTATGGGACAGCTATAATTCACCCCTCCACTTT
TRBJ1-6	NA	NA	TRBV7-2	CPGHLCHGNSPLHF	TGCCCGGGACATCTCTGCCACGGTAATTCACCCCTCCACTTT
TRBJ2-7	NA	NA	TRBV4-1	CASSQAPGDTYEQYF	TGCGCCAGCAGCCAAGCCCCAGGGGACACTTACGAGCAGTACTTC
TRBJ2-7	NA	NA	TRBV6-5	CASSYRNRVDYEQYF	TGTGCCAGCAGTTATCGAAACAGGGTGGATTACGAGCAGTACTTC
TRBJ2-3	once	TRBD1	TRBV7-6	CASSLGDRGLKDTQYF	TGTGCCAGCAGCTTAGGGGACAGGGGGCTGAAAGATACGCAGTATTTT
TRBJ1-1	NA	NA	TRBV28	CASSLGGNTEAFF	TGTGCCAGCAGCCTAGGGGGGAACACTGAAGCTTTCTTT
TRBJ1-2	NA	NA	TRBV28	CASTLPAGHGYTF	TGTGCCAGCACACTTCCTGCGGGGCACGGCTACACCTTC
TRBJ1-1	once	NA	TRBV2	CASSQNTEAFF	TGTGCCAGCAGCCAGAACACTGAAGCTTTCTTT
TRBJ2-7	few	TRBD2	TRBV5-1	CASSSGTSGSIYEQYF	TGCGCCAGCAGCTCCGGGACTAGCGGGAGTATCTACGAGCAGTACTTC
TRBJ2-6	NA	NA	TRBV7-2	CASSLGAAGSGANVLTF	TGTGCCAGCAGCTTAGGTGCAGCGGGTTCTGGGGCCAACGTCCTGACTTTC